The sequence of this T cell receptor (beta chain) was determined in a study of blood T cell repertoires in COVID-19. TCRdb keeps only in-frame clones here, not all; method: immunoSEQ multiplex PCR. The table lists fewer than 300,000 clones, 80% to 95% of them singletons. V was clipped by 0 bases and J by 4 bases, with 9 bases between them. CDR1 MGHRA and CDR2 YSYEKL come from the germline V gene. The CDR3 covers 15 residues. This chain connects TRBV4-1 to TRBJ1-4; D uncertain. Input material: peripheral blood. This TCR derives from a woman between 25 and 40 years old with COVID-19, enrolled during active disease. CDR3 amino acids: CASSQEQALNEKLFF. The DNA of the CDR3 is TGCGCCAGCAGCCAAGAGCAGGCCCTTAATGAAAAACTGTTTTTT.